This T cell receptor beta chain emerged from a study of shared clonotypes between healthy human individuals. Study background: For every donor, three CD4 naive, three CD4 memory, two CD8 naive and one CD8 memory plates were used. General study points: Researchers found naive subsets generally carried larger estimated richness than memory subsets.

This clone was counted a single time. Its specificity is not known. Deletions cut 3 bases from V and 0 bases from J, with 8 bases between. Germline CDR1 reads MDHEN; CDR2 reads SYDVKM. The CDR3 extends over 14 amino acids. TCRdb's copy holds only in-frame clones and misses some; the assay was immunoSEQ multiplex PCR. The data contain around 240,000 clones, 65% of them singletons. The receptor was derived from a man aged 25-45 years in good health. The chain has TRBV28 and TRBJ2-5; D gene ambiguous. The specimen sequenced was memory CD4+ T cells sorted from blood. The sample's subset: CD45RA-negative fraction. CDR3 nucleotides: TGTGCCAGCAGTTTTGGGCATAACCAAGAGACCCAGTACTTC. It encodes CASSFGHNQETQYF. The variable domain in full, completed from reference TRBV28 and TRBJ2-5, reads DVKVTQSSRYLVKRTGEKVFLECVQDMDHENMFWYRQDPGLGLRLIYFSYDVKMKEKGDIPEGYSVSREKKERFSLILESASTNQTSMYLCASSFGHNQETQYFGPGTRLLVL.